This T cell receptor beta chain is drawn from a study of CD8+CD57+ T cells in acquired aplastic anemia. Only patients with CD8+CD57+ cell expansion on flow cytometry were chosen for sequencing. Genomic DNA provided the template from which TCR beta VDJ and CDR3 profiles were obtained. Each CDR3 protein is one row after TCRdb ran MiXCR on the reads. The repertoire has some 150,000 distinct CDR3 sequences, around 75% of them found once; the top ten carry approximately 42%. Germline lookup yields CDR1 SGHTA and CDR2 FQGNSA. V gave up 7 bases and J gave up 8 bases, with 20 bases separating them. The length of the CDR3 is 15 residues.

This clonotype originated in a human donor with aplastic anemia. The chain combines TRBV7-2 with TRBJ2-2; D is unresolved. Input material: sorted CD4+, CD8+, or CD8+CD57+ T cells (not recorded which) from PBMCs. CDR3 nucleotides: TGTGCCAGCACCCCAATCTTACAATTTGTAGGGGAGCTGTTTTTT. It specifies CASTPILQFVGELFF.